This is a list of T cell receptor beta chains from one sample in a study of regulatory T cells in long-lasting Graves disease. Via MiXCR, TCRdb re-called the multiplex PCR reads, giving one row per CDR3 protein. The data hold some 240,000 distinct CDR3 sequences, with around a fifth observed a single time. These data also featured in a second study, about T cells in Graves' hyperthyroidism and ophthalmopathy.

The sequenced sample was peripheral blood mononuclear cells (PBMCs), obtained at new diagnosis, from a patient treated with antithyroid drugs. These receptors were obtained from a woman between 25 and 40 years old with Graves disease. The CDR3 runs from the conserved cysteine through the conserved F or W. A D gene is named only where the DNA matches it firmly. Size is omitted from some rows. Given values are once, few, many or a class for expanded clones.

>many|TRBD2|TRBV27|TRBJ2-2
CASSSSGRAGELFF
TGTGCCAGCAGTTCTAGCGGGAGGGCCGGGGAGCTGTTTTTT
>many|-|TRBV5-1|TRBJ1-1
CASSAQGGDTEAFF
TGCGCCAGCAGCGCACAAGGGGGGGACACTGAAGCTTTCTTT
>-|TRBD2|TRBV7-9|TRBJ2-7
CASSLRSSGEQYF
TGTGCCAGCAGCTTACGGTCTAGCGGCGAGCAGTACTTC
>many|-|TRBV30|TRBJ1-1
CAWRSPALEAFF
TGTGCCTGGAGGTCCCCCGCTCTTGAAGCTTTCTTT
>many|-|TRBV27|TRBJ2-7
CASSLLQDWPYEQYF
TGTGCCAGCAGTTTATTACAGGACTGGCCATACGAGCAGTACTTC
>many|TRBD1|TRBV20-1|TRBJ1-5
CSASQGGGLGQPQHF
TGCAGTGCTAGCCAAGGGGGCGGCTTAGGTCAGCCCCAGCATTTT
>many|TRBD1|TRBV11-3|TRBJ2-1
CASSLYPAGGYYNEQFF
TGTGCCAGCAGCTTATACCCGGCAGGGGGCTACTACAATGAGCAGTTCTTC
>many|TRBD2|TRBV19|TRBJ2-1
CASSSLAVVGEQFF
TGTGCCAGTAGTTCCCTAGCGGTCGTTGGTGAGCAGTTCTTC
>-|-|TRBV11-2|TRBJ2-7
CASSFLADSSYEQYF
TGTGCCAGCAGCTTCCTAGCGGACAGCTCCTACGAGCAGTACTTC
>many|TRBD2|TRBV10-3|TRBJ2-7
CAIKRGGASYEQYF
TGTGCCATCAAGCGCGGGGGAGCTTCCTACGAGCAGTACTTC
>many|-|TRBV27|TRBJ2-1
CASSSGFSYNEQFF
TGTGCCAGCAGTTCTGGCTTCTCCTACAATGAGCAGTTCTTC